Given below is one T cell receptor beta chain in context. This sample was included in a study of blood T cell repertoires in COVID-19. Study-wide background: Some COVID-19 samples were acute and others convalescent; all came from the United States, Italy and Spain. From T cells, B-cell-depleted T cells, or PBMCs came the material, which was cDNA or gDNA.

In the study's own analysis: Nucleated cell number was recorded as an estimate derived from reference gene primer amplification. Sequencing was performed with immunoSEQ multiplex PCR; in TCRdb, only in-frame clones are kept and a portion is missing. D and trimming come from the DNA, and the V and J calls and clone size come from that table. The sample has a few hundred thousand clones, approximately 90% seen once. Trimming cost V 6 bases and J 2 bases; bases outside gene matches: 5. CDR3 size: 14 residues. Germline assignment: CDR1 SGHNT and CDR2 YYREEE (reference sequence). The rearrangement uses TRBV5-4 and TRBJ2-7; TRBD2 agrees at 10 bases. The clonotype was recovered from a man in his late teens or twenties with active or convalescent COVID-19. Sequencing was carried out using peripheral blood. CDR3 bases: TGTGCCAGCAACCAAGCGGGGGGGCCCTACGAGCAGTACTTC. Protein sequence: CASNQAGGPYEQYF.